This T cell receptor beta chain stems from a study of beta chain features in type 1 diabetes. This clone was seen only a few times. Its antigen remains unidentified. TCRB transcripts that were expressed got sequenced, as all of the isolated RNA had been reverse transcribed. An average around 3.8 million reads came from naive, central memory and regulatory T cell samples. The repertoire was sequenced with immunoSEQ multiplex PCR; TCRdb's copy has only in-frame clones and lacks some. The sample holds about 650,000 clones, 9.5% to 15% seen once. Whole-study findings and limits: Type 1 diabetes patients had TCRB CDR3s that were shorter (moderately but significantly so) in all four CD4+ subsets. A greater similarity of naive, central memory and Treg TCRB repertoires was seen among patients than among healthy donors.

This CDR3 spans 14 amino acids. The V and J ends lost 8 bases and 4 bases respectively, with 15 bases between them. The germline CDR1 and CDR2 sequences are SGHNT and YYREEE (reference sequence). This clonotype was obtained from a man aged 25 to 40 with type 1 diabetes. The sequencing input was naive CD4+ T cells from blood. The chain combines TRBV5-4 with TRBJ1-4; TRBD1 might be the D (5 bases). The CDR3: CASGNQGYNEKLFF. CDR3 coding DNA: TGTGCCAGTGGGAACCAGGGATATAATGAAAAACTGTTTTTT.